This is a list of T cell receptor beta chains from one sample in a study of blood T cell repertoires in COVID-19. The repertoire was sequenced with immunoSEQ multiplex PCR; TCRdb's copy has only in-frame clones and lacks some. Of 170,000 or so clones detected, almost 80% appear once; the ten largest clones hold roughly 25%. Sequencing input: peripheral blood. Receptor source: a woman in her seventies with acute or convalescent COVID-19. Each CDR3 is given with its conserved first and last residue. D genes are given only for firm matches. Part of the rows lack a size; the others show once, few, many or a class for expanded clones.

v_call,j_call,d_call,clone_size,cdr3_nt,cdr3_aa
TRBV5-1,TRBJ2-7,TRBD1,NA,TGCGCCAGCAGCTTGTTGGGACAGGACTACGAGCAGTACTTC,CASSLLGQDYEQYF
TRBV5-1,TRBJ2-2,TRBD1,NA,TGCGCCAGCAGCGAGAGTGGACAGGGAGGCACCGGGGAGCTGTTTTTT,CASSESGQGGTGELFF
TRBV25-1,TRBJ2-1,NA,few,TGTGCCAGCAGTGAATCCCCTGGCCAGGCCCCCTCCTACAATGAGCAGTTCTTC,CASSESPGQAPSYNEQFF
TRBV5-4,TRBJ2-5,NA,NA,TGTGCCAGCAGCACACCGGGTTCCCGGAGAGAGACCCAGTACTTC,CASSTPGSRRETQYF
TRBV11-3,TRBJ2-2,NA,NA,TGTGCCAGCAGCTTGGGCTCCAACACCGGGGAGCTGTTTTTT,CASSLGSNTGELFF
TRBV4-2,TRBJ2-2,TRBD1,NA,TGTGCCAGCAGCCAAGATAGGACAGGCGGGGAGCTGTTTTTT,CASSQDRTGGELFF
TRBV19,TRBJ1-2,NA,NA,TGTGCCAGTAGCTGGGGCAGTCACTATGGCTACACCTTC,CASSWGSHYGYTF
TRBV7-8,TRBJ2-1,TRBD2,NA,TGTGCCAGCAGCTTCGGGACTAGCGGCAACAATGAGCAGTTCTTC,CASSFGTSGNNEQFF
TRBV12-5,TRBJ2-1,TRBD2,NA,TGTGCTAGTGGCTTTAGACTAGCGGGAGGGCCAACTTACAATGAGCAGTTCTTC,CASGFRLAGGPTYNEQFF
TRBV24-1,TRBJ2-1,NA,many,TGTGCCACCAGTGCACACCGGGACCGACTAGACAATGAGCAGTTCTTC,CATSAHRDRLDNEQFF
TRBV14,TRBJ1-2,NA,few,TGTGCCAGCAGCCAAGAACTGTCTAACTATGGCTACACCTTC,CASSQELSNYGYTF
TRBV3-1/TRBV3-2,TRBJ1-2,TRBD1,NA,TGTGCCAGCAGCCTTAACGCCCTACAGACAGGGAACTATGGCTACACCTTC,CASSLNALQTGNYGYTF
TRBV27,TRBJ2-5,TRBD1,NA,TGTGCCAGCAGTCCAAAGCAGACAGGGGTGGAGACCCAGTACTTC,CASSPKQTGVETQYF
TRBV9,TRBJ2-1,NA,NA,TGTGCCAGCAGCGTAGCTAGCGCCGCCTACAATGAGCAGTTCTTC,CASSVASAAYNEQFF
TRBV9,TRBJ1-1,NA,NA,TGTGCCAGCTCCAGGGTCAGCCCTGAAGCTTTCTTT,CASSRVSPEAFF
TRBV27,TRBJ2-3,TRBD1,NA,TGTGCCAGCAGTTTCGACAGGGCAGGCACAGATACGCAGTATTTT,CASSFDRAGTDTQYF
TRBV6-7,TRBJ2-7,NA,few,TGTGCCAGCAGTAGAGAGGACAGAGCCTACGAGCAGTACTTC,CASSREDRAYEQYF
TRBV19,TRBJ2-3,NA,NA,TGTGCCAGTAGTTCAGGTGCGGGTGCGGCAGATACGCAGTATTTT,CASSSGAGAADTQYF
TRBV19,TRBJ2-7,TRBD2,once,TGTGCCAGTAGTCCGTACCGGGACTACTCCTACGAGCAGTACTTC,CASSPYRDYSYEQYF
TRBV9,TRBJ2-2,TRBD2,NA,TGTGCCAGCAGCGTAGTGAGCGGGATGGCCGGGGAGCTGTTTTTT,CASSVVSGMAGELFF
TRBV5-1,TRBJ1-1,TRBD1,few,TGCGCCAGCAGCTTCCGACAGGGGTGGGACACTGAAGCTTTCTTT,CASSFRQGWDTEAFF
TRBV4-2,TRBJ2-7,TRBD2,NA,TGTGCCAGCAGTATGACTAGCGGGAGCTCCTACGAGCAGTACTTC,CASSMTSGSSYEQYF
TRBV19,TRBJ1-5,TRBD1,NA,TGTGCCAGTACACAGACAGGGTACTATCAGCCCCAGCATTTT,CASTQTGYYQPQHF
TRBV27,TRBJ2-7,TRBD1,NA,TGTGCCAGCAGTCCGAGGACAGGGGGCGCTTCTCCGCGGTACGAGCAGTACTTC,CASSPRTGGASPRYEQYF
TRBV27,TRBJ1-1,TRBD1,few,TGTGCCAGCAGTTCCTCCTTTGGGACAGTTAACACTGAAGCTTTCTTT,CASSSSFGTVNTEAFF
TRBV24-1,TRBJ2-2,TRBD2,once,TGTGCCACCAGTGCCCCCAGCGGGAGCCGTGACTCGAACACCGGGGAGCTGTTTTTT,CATSAPSGSRDSNTGELFF
TRBV25-1,TRBJ2-2,NA,NA,TGTGCCAGCAGTGCCTTGGGGGCAGTCGGGGAGCTGTTTTTT,CASSALGAVGELFF
TRBV11-3,TRBJ2-1,TRBD2,once,TGTGCCAGCAGCTCGACGACTAGCGGGTCTATGTGGGGGGGTGCCAATGAGCAGTTCTTC,CASSSTTSGSMWGGANEQFF
TRBV24-1,TRBJ2-7,NA,NA,TGTGCCACCAGTGATACAGGGCGTGCGGTCTACGAGCAGTACTTC,CATSDTGRAVYEQYF
TRBV6-2/TRBV6-3,TRBJ2-3,TRBD2,NA,TGTGCCAGCAGTTTTCCTAGCGGGATAAAAGATACGCAGTATTTT,CASSFPSGIKDTQYF
TRBV10-3,TRBJ2-7,NA,NA,TGTGCCATCAGCAGTACAGGGAGGGTTGACGAGCAGTACTTC,CAISSTGRVDEQYF
TRBV6-6,TRBJ2-1,TRBD2,NA,TGTGCCAGCCGAACTAGCGGGAGACTTGAGCAGTTCTTC,CASRTSGRLEQFF
TRBV7-8,TRBJ1-6,NA,NA,TGTGCCAGCAGCTTAGAAACCCCAGGGACACGGGGTTCACCCCTCCACTTT,CASSLETPGTRGSPLHF
TRBV2,TRBJ2-1,NA,NA,TGTGCCAGCAGTGCCTCACAGGTTGGGTACAATGAGCAGTTCTTC,CASSASQVGYNEQFF
TRBV6-5,TRBJ2-7,TRBD1,NA,TGTGCCAGCGGGGACAGTTTTTCCTACGAGCAGTACTTC,CASGDSFSYEQYF
TRBV7-9,TRBJ1-2,TRBD1,NA,TGTGCCAGCAGCTTAGCGGGACAGGGACCCTCGACAGATGGCTACACCTTC,CASSLAGQGPSTDGYTF
TRBV29-1,TRBJ2-7,TRBD2,NA,TGCAGCGCCACTAGCGGGAGTAGGTACGAGCAGTACTTC,CSATSGSRYEQYF
TRBV5-1,TRBJ2-7,NA,NA,TGCGCCAGCAGCTTGGGGGGACAAGCCTACGAGCAGTACTTC,CASSLGGQAYEQYF
TRBV7-9,TRBJ1-2,NA,NA,TGTGCCAGCAGCTTTTCAGGGGTGGATGGCTACACCTTC,CASSFSGVDGYTF
TRBV12-5,TRBJ2-1,TRBD2,NA,TGTGCTAGTGGTTTTACGGGACTAGCGGGAGGGCCCTCCTACAATGAGCAGTTCTTC,CASGFTGLAGGPSYNEQFF
TRBV25-1,TRBJ2-2,NA,NA,TGTGCCAGCAGTAAGCAGGGCACCCGAGACGGGGAGCTGTTTTTT,CASSKQGTRDGELFF
TRBV15,TRBJ2-1,NA,NA,TGTGCCACCAGCAGAGTCCGACAGGACAATGAGCAGTTCTTC,CATSRVRQDNEQFF
TRBV11-3,TRBJ1-3,NA,NA,TGTGCCAGCAGCTTAGTTAGCCCGAGAAACACCATATATTTT,CASSLVSPRNTIYF
TRBV4-1,TRBJ2-7,TRBD2,NA,TGCGCCAGCAGCCAAACTTATAGCGGGAGTTCTAGGGAGCAGTACTTC,CASSQTYSGSSREQYF
TRBV19,TRBJ2-1,NA,NA,TGTGCCAGTAGTCCCCTTGGGGGGACCTCCTACAATGAGCAGTTCTTC,CASSPLGGTSYNEQFF
TRBV18,TRBJ1-5,NA,NA,TGTGCCAGCTCACCTAATCGCAATCAGCCCCAGCATTTT,CASSPNRNQPQHF
TRBV3-1/TRBV3-2,TRBJ2-5,TRBD1,NA,TGTGCCAGCGTTGATTCTGCCAGGGGGCGTGAGACCCAGTACTTC,CASVDSARGRETQYF
TRBV7-9,TRBJ2-7,NA,NA,TGTGCCAGCAGCTTAGGACAGGACCTCTCCTACGAGCAGTACTTC,CASSLGQDLSYEQYF
TRBV5-1,TRBJ2-7,TRBD1,NA,TGCGCCAGCAGCGGGGGGACAGGGGCGTCAACCTACGAGCAGTACTTC,CASSGGTGASTYEQYF
TRBV10-2,TRBJ2-7,TRBD2,NA,TGCGCCAGCAGTGAGAGTAGGGCTAGCGGGACCTACGAGCAGTACTTC,CASSESRASGTYEQYF
TRBV2,TRBJ1-1,NA,once,TGTGCCAGCGCCTCCTCCGGAGATCTTTTTGTTGCTGAAGCTTTCTTT,CASASSGDLFVAEAFF
TRBV18,TRBJ2-1,TRBD2,NA,TGTGCCAGCTCACCAAAAGCGGGAGTTTACAATGAGCAGTTCTTC,CASSPKAGVYNEQFF
TRBV19,TRBJ1-4,TRBD1,NA,TGTGCCAGTAGTATAGAGGGACAGGGGGCCTTTTTGGAAAAACTGTTTTTT,CASSIEGQGAFLEKLFF